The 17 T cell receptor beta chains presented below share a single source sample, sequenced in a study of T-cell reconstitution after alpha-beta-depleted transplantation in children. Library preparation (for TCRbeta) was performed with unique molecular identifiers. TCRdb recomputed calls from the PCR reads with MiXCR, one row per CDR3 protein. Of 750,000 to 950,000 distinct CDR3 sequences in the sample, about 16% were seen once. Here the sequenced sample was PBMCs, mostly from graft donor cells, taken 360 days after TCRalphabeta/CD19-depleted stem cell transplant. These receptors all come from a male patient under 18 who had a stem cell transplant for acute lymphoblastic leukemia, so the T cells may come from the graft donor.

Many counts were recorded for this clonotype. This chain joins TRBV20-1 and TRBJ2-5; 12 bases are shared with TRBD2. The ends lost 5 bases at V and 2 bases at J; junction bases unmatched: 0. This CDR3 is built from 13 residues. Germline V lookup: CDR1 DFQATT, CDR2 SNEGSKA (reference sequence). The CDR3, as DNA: TGCAGTGCTGGACTAGCGGGACAAGAGACCCAGTACTTC. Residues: CSAGLAGQETQYF.

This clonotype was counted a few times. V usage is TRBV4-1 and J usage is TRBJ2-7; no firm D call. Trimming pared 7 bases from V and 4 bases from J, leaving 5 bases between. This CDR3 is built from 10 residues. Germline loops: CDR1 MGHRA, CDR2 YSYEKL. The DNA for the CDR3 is TGCGCCAGCAAAAGTTACGAGCAGTACTTC. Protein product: CASKSYEQYF.

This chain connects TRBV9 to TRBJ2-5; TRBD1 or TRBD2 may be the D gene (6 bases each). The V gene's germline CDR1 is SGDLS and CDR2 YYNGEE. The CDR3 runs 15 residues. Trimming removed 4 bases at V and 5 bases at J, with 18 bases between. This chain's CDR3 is CASSQGGQRPETQYF. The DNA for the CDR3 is TGTGCCAGCAGCCAGGGAGGACAGCGCCCGGAGACCCAGTACTTC.

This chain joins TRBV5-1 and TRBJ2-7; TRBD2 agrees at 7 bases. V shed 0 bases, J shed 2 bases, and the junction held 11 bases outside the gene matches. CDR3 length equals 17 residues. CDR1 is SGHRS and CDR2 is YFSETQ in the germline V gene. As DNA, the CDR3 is TGCGCCAGCAGCTTGGCAAGGGGTAGCGGGTCCACCTACGAGCAGTACTTC. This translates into CASSLARGSGSTYEQYF. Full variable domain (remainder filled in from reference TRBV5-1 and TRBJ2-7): KAGVTQTPRYLIKTRGQQVTLSCSPISGHRSVSWYQQTPGQGLQFLFEYFSETQRNKGNFPGRFSGRQFSNSRSEMNVSTLELGDSALYLCASSLARGSGSTYEQYFGPGTRLTVT.

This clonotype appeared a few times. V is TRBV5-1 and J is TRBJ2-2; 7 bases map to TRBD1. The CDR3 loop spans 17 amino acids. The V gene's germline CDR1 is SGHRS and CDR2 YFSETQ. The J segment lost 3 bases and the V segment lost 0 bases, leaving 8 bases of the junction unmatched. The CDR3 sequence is CASSLALGGVDTGELFF. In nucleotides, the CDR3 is TGCGCCAGCAGCTTGGCCTTAGGGGGCGTCGACACCGGGGAGCTGTTTTTT.

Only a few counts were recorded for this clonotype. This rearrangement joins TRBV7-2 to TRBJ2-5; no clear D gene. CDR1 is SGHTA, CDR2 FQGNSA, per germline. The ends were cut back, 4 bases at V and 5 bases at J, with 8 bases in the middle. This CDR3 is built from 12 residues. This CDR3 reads CASSSFRETQYF. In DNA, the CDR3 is TGTGCCAGCAGCTCTTTTAGGGAGACCCAGTACTTC.

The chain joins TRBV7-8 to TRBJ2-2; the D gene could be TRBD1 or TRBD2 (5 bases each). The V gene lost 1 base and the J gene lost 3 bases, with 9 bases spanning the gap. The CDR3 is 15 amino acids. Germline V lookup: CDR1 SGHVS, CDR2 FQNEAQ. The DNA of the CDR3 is TGTGCCAGCAGCTTAGGTCCGGGGCACACCGGGGAGCTGTTTTTT. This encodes CASSLGPGHTGELFF.

The CDR3 DNA sequence: TGTGCCAGCAGCTTTGGGGCCTATACCCTACTAGCGGTACAAGAGACCCAGTACTTC. Its translation: CASSFGAYTLLAVQETQYF. The chain carries TRBV11-2 and TRBJ2-5, with 8 bases that match TRBD2. This CDR3 is built from 19 residues. V lost 3 bases to trimming and J lost 2 bases; unmatched junction nucleotides: 17. The germline V gene encodes CDR1 SGHAT and CDR2 FQNNGV. Variable domain in full (rest from reference TRBV11-2 and TRBJ2-5): EAGVAQSPRYKIIEKRQSVAFWCNPISGHATLYWYQQILGQGPKLLIQFQNNGVVDDSQLPKDRFSAERLKGVDSTLKIQPAKLEDSAVYLCASSFGAYTLLAVQETQYFGPGTRLLVL.

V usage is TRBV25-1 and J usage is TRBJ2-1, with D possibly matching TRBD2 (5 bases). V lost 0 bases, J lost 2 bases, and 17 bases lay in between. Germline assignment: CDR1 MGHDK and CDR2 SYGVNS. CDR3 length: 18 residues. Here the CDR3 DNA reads TGTGCCAGCAGTGAATACGGCGGGCTCCCATTGGCCTACAATGAGCAGTTCTTC. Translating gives CASSEYGGLPLAYNEQFF.

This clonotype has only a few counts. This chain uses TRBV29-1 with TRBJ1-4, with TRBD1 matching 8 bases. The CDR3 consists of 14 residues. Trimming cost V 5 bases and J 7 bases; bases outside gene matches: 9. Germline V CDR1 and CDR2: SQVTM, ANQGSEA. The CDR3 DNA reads TGCAGCGTTTCACGACAGGGGCAGGCTGAAAAACTGTTTTTT. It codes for CSVSRQGQAEKLFF.

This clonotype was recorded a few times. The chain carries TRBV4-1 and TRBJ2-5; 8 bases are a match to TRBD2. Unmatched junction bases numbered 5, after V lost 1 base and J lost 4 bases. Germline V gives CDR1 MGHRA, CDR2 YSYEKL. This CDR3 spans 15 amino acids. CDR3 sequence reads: CASSQAREGLETQYF. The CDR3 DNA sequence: TGCGCCAGCAGCCAAGCACGGGAGGGTCTAGAGACCCAGTACTTC.

Here the CDR3 reads CASIPPGVRTDTQYF. The CDR3 DNA sequence: TGTGCCAGCATCCCCCCCGGGGTCCGCACAGATACGCAGTATTTT. The chain combines TRBV27 with TRBJ2-3; maybe TRBD2 (5 bases). The V gene lost 7 bases and the J gene lost 1 base, with 15 bases spanning the gap. The CDR3 runs to 15 residues. The V gene's germline CDR1 is MNHEY and CDR2 SMNVEV (reference sequence).

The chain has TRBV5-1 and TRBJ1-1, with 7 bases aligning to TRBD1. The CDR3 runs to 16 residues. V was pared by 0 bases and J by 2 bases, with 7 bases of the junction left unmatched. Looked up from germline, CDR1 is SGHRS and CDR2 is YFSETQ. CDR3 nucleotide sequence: TGCGCCAGCAGCTTGGTTCCGAGGGGGCCCAACACTGAAGCTTTCTTT. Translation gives CASSLVPRGPNTEAFF.

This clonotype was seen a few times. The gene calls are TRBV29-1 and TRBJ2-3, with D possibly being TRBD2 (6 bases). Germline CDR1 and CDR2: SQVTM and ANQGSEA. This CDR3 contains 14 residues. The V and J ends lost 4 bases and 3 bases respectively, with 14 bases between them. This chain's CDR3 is CSVAGETPTDTQYF. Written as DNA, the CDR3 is TGCAGCGTTGCGGGGGAGACACCTACAGATACGCAGTATTTT.

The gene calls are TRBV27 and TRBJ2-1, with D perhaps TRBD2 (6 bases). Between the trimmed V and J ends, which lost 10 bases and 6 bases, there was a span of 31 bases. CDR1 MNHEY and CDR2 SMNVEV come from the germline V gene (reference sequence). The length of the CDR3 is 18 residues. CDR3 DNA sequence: TGTGCCACCCTTCGGCAATCGGGAGTTATCGGTGTCGTCAATGAGCAGTTCTTC. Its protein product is CATLRQSGVIGVVNEQFF.

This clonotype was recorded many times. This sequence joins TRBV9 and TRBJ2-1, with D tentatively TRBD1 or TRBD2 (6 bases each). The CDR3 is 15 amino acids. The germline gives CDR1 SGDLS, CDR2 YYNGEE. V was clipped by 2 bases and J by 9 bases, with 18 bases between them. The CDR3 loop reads CASSVLVGGTTEQFF. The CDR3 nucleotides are TGTGCCAGCAGCGTTCTAGTGGGGGGCACAACTGAGCAGTTCTTC.

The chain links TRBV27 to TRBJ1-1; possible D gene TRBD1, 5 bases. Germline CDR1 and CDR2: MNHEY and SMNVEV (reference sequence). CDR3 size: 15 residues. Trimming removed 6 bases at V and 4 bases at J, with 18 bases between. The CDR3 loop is CASSRPAGRGTEAFF. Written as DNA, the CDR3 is TGTGCCAGCAGCCGACCTGCAGGGCGAGGCACTGAAGCTTTCTTT.